The clone carrying this T cell receptor (beta chain) was detected once. The data were taken from a study of blood T cell repertoires in COVID-19. The overall study: Sources were T cells, B-cell-depleted T cells, or PBMCs; the material itself was cDNA or gDNA.

Original processing notes: Nucleated cell counts were estimated from reference gene primer amplification. TCRdb's table, derived via immunoSEQ multiplex PCR, lists solely in-frame clones and lacks some. The DNA gave D and trimming, while V, J and clone size come from that table. The table has about 300,000 clones, approximately 90% seen once. Cohorts were based on clinical histories the participants reported. The J segment lost 1 base and the V segment lost 3 bases, leaving 4 bases of the junction unmatched. The CDR3 loop spans 15 amino acids. Per germline, CDR1 SQVTM and CDR2 ANQGSEA. The receptor comes from a man aged 25-45 years who had recovered from COVID-19. Specimen: PBMCs or T cells enriched from blood (not recorded which). The V call is TRBV29-1, the J call TRBJ2-1; 9 positions match TRBD1. CDR3 amino acids: CSVDGQGSSYNEQFF. DNA of the CDR3: TGCAGCGTTGATGGACAGGGGAGTTCCTACAATGAGCAGTTCTTC.